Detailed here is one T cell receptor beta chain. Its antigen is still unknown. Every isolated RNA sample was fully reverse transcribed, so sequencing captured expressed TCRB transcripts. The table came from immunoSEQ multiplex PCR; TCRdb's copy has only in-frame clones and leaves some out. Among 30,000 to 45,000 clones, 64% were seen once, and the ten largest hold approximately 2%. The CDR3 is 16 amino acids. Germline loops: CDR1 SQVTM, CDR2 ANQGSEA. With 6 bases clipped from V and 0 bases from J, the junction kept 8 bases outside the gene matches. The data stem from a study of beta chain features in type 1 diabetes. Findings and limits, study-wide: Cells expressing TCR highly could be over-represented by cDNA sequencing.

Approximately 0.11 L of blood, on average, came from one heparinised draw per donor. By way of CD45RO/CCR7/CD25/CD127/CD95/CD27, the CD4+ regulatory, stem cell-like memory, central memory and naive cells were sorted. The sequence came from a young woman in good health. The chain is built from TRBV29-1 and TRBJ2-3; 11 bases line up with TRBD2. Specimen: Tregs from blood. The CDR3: CSVLGLAVGSTDTQYF. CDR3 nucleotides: TGCAGCGTGCTGGGACTAGCGGTGGGAAGCACAGATACGCAGTATTTT.